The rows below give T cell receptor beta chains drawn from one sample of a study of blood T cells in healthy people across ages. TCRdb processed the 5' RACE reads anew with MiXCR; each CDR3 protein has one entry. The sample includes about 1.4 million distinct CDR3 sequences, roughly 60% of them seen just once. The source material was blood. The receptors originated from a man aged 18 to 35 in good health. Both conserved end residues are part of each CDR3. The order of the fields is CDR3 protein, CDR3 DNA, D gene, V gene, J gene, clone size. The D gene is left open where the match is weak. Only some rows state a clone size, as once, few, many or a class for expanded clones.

CDR3 protein: CASSLRTLVHEQFF
CDR3 DNA: TGTGCCAGCAGCCTAAGGACCCTAGTCCATGAGCAGTTCTTC
D gene: NA
V gene: TRBV11-2
J gene: TRBJ2-1
clone size: NA

CDR3 protein: CASRLAGGGSYNEQFF
CDR3 DNA: TGTGCCAGCAGACTAGCGGGAGGGGGGTCCTACAATGAGCAGTTCTTC
D gene: TRBD2
V gene: TRBV28
J gene: TRBJ2-1
clone size: NA

CDR3 protein: CASSSPRGRTDTQYF
CDR3 DNA: TGTGCCAGCAGCTCCCCACGGGGCCGCACAGATACGCAGTATTTT
D gene: NA
V gene: TRBV11-2
J gene: TRBJ2-3
clone size: few

CDR3 protein: CAILRRGNEQFF
CDR3 DNA: TGTGCCATCCTGCGGCGGGGGAATGAGCAGTTCTTC
D gene: TRBD2
V gene: TRBV10-3
J gene: TRBJ2-1
clone size: NA

CDR3 protein: CASSLEGQPNTGELFF
CDR3 DNA: TGCGCCAGCAGCTTGGAGGGACAGCCTAACACCGGGGAGCTGTTTTTT
D gene: TRBD1
V gene: TRBV5-1
J gene: TRBJ2-2
clone size: NA

CDR3 protein: CASSQSPYYEQYF
CDR3 DNA: TGTGCCAGCAGCCAATCCCCGTACTACGAGCAGTACTTC
D gene: NA
V gene: TRBV16
J gene: TRBJ2-7
clone size: NA

CDR3 protein: CASSRGQGQETQYF
CDR3 DNA: TGTGCCAGCAGTCGCGGACAGGGTCAAGAGACCCAGTACTTC
D gene: TRBD1
V gene: TRBV27
J gene: TRBJ2-5
clone size: few

CDR3 protein: CSASQNDGPLGGTQYF
CDR3 DNA: TGCAGTGCTAGCCAAAACGACGGGCCCTTGGGGGGGACCCAGTACTTC
D gene: NA
V gene: TRBV20-1
J gene: TRBJ2-5
clone size: NA

CDR3 protein: CASSSTMGPGSSYEQYF
CDR3 DNA: TGTGCCAGCAGCTCCACAATGGGACCGGGCAGTAGCTACGAGCAGTACTTC
D gene: NA
V gene: TRBV7-9
J gene: TRBJ2-7
clone size: NA

CDR3 protein: CASSLAGQGNQETQYF
CDR3 DNA: TGCGCCAGCAGCTTGGCCGGCCAGGGGAACCAAGAGACCCAGTACTTC
D gene: NA
V gene: TRBV5-1
J gene: TRBJ2-5
clone size: NA

CDR3 protein: CASSLAQGYNEQFF
CDR3 DNA: TGCGCCAGCAGCTTGGCACAGGGGTACAATGAGCAGTTCTTC
D gene: TRBD1
V gene: TRBV5-1
J gene: TRBJ2-1
clone size: NA

CDR3 protein: CASKGSGGANEKLFF
CDR3 DNA: TGTGCCAGCAAGGGGAGTGGAGGAGCTAATGAAAAACTGTTTTTT
D gene: NA
V gene: TRBV2
J gene: TRBJ1-4
clone size: NA

CDR3 protein: CSAKHRDFGGLEQFF
CDR3 DNA: TGCAGTGCTAAACACCGGGACTTCGGTGGTCTTGAGCAGTTCTTC
D gene: NA
V gene: TRBV20-1
J gene: TRBJ2-1
clone size: NA

CDR3 protein: CASSLNPRENTEAFF
CDR3 DNA: TGTGCCAGCAGCTTGAATCCCAGAGAGAACACTGAAGCTTTCTTT
D gene: NA
V gene: TRBV5-6
J gene: TRBJ1-1
clone size: NA

CDR3 protein: CSVTPGGRDAQFF
CDR3 DNA: TGCAGCGTTACCCCAGGGGGCAGGGATGCGCAGTTCTTC
D gene: TRBD1
V gene: TRBV29-1
J gene: TRBJ2-1
clone size: once

CDR3 protein: CVSSLGSGPTDTQYF
CDR3 DNA: TGTGTCAGCAGCTTAGGGAGCGGACCGACAGATACGCAGTATTTT
D gene: NA
V gene: TRBV7-2
J gene: TRBJ2-3
clone size: NA

CDR3 protein: CASSPPLSGRTNEQFF
CDR3 DNA: TGTGCCAGCTCACCACCGTTAAGCGGGAGGACTAATGAGCAGTTCTTC
D gene: TRBD2
V gene: TRBV18
J gene: TRBJ2-1
clone size: once

CDR3 protein: CASSWIARETQYF
CDR3 DNA: TGTGCCAGCAGTTGGATAGCGCGAGAGACCCAGTACTTC
D gene: NA
V gene: TRBV27
J gene: TRBJ2-5
clone size: NA

CDR3 protein: CASRAKGTLQETQYF
CDR3 DNA: TGTGCCAGCAGGGCCAAGGGGACACTTCAAGAGACCCAGTACTTC
D gene: NA
V gene: TRBV9
J gene: TRBJ2-5
clone size: NA

CDR3 protein: CASSQTGNLETQYF
CDR3 DNA: TGCGCCAGCAGCCAAACAGGGAACCTGGAGACCCAGTACTTC
D gene: NA
V gene: TRBV4-1
J gene: TRBJ2-5
clone size: NA

CDR3 protein: CASSPSDNIQETQYF
CDR3 DNA: TGTGCCAGCAGTCCGTCGGACAACATCCAAGAGACCCAGTACTTC
D gene: NA
V gene: TRBV27
J gene: TRBJ2-5
clone size: NA

CDR3 protein: CSALGHSKNIQYF
CDR3 DNA: TGCAGTGCCCTGGGACATTCAAAAAACATTCAGTACTTC
D gene: NA
V gene: TRBV20-1
J gene: TRBJ2-4
clone size: NA

CDR3 protein: CASSDRRTDTQYF
CDR3 DNA: TGTGCCAGCAGTGACAGAAGGACAGATACGCAGTATTTT
D gene: NA
V gene: TRBV2
J gene: TRBJ2-3
clone size: NA

CDR3 protein: CSAPAGTKKIYGYTF
CDR3 DNA: TGCAGTGCGCCCGCGGGAACTAAGAAGATCTATGGCTACACCTTC
D gene: NA
V gene: TRBV20-1
J gene: TRBJ1-2
clone size: NA

CDR3 protein: CASSKARLAGTLYNEQFF
CDR3 DNA: TGTGCCAGCAGCAAAGCACGGCTAGCGGGGACCCTATACAATGAGCAGTTCTTC
D gene: NA
V gene: TRBV21-1
J gene: TRBJ2-1
clone size: few

CDR3 protein: CANHLTGQRGETQYF
CDR3 DNA: TGTGCCAACCACCTAACGGGACAACGAGGGGAGACCCAGTACTTC
D gene: NA
V gene: TRBV6-5
J gene: TRBJ2-5
clone size: NA

CDR3 protein: CASSIFYEQYF
CDR3 DNA: TGTGCCAGCAGTATCTTCTACGAGCAGTACTTC
D gene: NA
V gene: TRBV28
J gene: TRBJ2-7
clone size: many

CDR3 protein: CASSAGVHSYEQYF
CDR3 DNA: TGTGCCAGCTCAGCGGGGGTACACTCCTACGAGCAGTACTTC
D gene: TRBD2
V gene: TRBV18
J gene: TRBJ2-7
clone size: few

CDR3 protein: CASSVIIGRGYEQYF
CDR3 DNA: TGTGCCAGCAGCGTTATTATAGGGAGGGGATACGAGCAGTACTTC
D gene: TRBD2
V gene: TRBV11-2
J gene: TRBJ2-7
clone size: few

CDR3 protein: CASSPRTSSAGTDTQYF
CDR3 DNA: TGTGCCAGCAGCCCGCGGACTAGTTCTGCGGGAACAGATACGCAGTATTTT
D gene: TRBD2
V gene: TRBV5-4
J gene: TRBJ2-3
clone size: NA

CDR3 protein: CASKGSGKTRYEQYF
CDR3 DNA: TGTGCCAGCAAAGGTTCAGGGAAAACACGGTACGAGCAGTACTTC
D gene: NA
V gene: TRBV27
J gene: TRBJ2-7
clone size: NA

CDR3 protein: CASTPGGGSPLHF
CDR3 DNA: TGTGCCAGCACCCCGGGCGGAGGTTCACCCCTCCACTTT
D gene: NA
V gene: TRBV27
J gene: TRBJ1-6
clone size: NA

CDR3 protein: CASSVGSGTYTQYF
CDR3 DNA: TGTGCCAGCAGCGTAGGTAGCGGGACATATACGCAGTATTTT
D gene: TRBD2
V gene: TRBV9
J gene: TRBJ2-3
clone size: few

CDR3 protein: CASSGGTGVIYEQYF
CDR3 DNA: TGTGCCAGCAGCGGCGGGACAGGGGTAATCTACGAGCAGTACTTC
D gene: TRBD1
V gene: TRBV6-1
J gene: TRBJ2-7
clone size: few

CDR3 protein: CASSQGLAGENEQYF
CDR3 DNA: TGCGCCAGCAGCCAAGGCCTAGCGGGAGAAAACGAGCAGTACTTC
D gene: TRBD2
V gene: TRBV4-1
J gene: TRBJ2-7
clone size: NA

CDR3 protein: CSARAQAGANVLTF
CDR3 DNA: TGCAGTGCTAGAGCCCAGGCTGGGGCCAACGTCCTGACTTTC
D gene: NA
V gene: TRBV20-1
J gene: TRBJ2-6
clone size: NA

CDR3 protein: CASTPIPPAWETQYF
CDR3 DNA: TGTGCCAGCACTCCGATTCCCCCTGCATGGGAGACCCAGTACTTC
D gene: NA
V gene: TRBV27
J gene: TRBJ2-5
clone size: NA

CDR3 protein: CSASPQGGSEQYF
CDR3 DNA: TGCAGCGCCAGCCCGCAGGGGGGTAGCGAGCAGTACTTC
D gene: NA
V gene: TRBV20-1
J gene: TRBJ2-7
clone size: once

CDR3 protein: CASSSAGLAGGGSYNEQFF
CDR3 DNA: TGTGCCAGCAGTTCTGCGGGACTAGCGGGGGGGGGCTCCTACAATGAGCAGTTCTTC
D gene: TRBD2
V gene: TRBV27
J gene: TRBJ2-1
clone size: NA